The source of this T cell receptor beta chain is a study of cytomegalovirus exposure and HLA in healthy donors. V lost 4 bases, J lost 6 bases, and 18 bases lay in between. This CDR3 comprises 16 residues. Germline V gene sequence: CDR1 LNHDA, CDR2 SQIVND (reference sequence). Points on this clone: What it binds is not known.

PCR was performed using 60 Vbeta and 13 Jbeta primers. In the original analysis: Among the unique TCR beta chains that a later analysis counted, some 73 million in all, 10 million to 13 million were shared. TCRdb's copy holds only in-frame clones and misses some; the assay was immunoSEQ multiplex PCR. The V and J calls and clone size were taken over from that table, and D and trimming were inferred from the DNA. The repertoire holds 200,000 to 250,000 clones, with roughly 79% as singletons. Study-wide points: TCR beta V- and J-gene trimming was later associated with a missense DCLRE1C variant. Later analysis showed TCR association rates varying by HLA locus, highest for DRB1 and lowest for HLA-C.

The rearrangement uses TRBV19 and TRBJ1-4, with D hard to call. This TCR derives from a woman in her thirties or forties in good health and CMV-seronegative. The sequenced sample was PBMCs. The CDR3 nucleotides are TGTGCCAGTAGTAGCAGGAGGCACCGGAGCGATGAAAAACTGTTTTTT. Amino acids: CASSSRRHRSDEKLFF.